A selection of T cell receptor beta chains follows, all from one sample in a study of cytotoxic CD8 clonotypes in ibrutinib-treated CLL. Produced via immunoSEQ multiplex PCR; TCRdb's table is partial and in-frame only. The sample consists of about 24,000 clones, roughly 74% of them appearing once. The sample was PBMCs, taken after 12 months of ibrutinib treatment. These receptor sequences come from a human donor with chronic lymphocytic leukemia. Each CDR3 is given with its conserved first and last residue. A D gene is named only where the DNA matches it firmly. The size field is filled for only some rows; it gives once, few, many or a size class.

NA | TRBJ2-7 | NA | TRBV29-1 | TGCAGCGTTCCCGGGACGGAGACCTACGAGCAGTACTTC | CSVPGTETYEQYF
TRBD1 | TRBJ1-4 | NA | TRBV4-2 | TGTGCCAGCAGATCCCGACAGGGGGCAGGGGGTACTAATGAAAAACTGTTTTTT | CASRSRQGAGGTNEKLFF
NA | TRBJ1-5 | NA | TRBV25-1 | TGTGCCAGCAGTGAGAGTCCTTCCCTGGGTCAGCCCCAGCATTTT | CASSESPSLGQPQHF
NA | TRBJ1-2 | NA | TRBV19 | TGTGCCAGTAGCCTCAAGCGGCAGGGGACTTTTGGCTACACCTTC | CASSLKRQGTFGYTF
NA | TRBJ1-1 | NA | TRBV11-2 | TGTGCCAGCAGCTTGGGAGGGCTAGGTGAAGCTTTCTTT | CASSLGGLGEAFF
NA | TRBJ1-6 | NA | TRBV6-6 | TGTGCCAGCAGTTACTCTCAGGGAAATTCACCCCTCCACTTT | CASSYSQGNSPLHF
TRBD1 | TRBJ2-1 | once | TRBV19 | TGTGCCAGTAGTAGAGGACAGGGTTCCTACAATGAGCAGTTCTTC | CASSRGQGSYNEQFF
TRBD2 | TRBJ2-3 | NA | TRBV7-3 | TGTGCCAGCAGCTTAAGAGCGGGGGGCGGAATAGATACGCAGTATTTT | CASSLRAGGGIDTQYF
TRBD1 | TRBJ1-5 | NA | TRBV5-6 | TGTGCCAGCACCCGGACAGGGGCTCAGCCCCAGCATTTT | CASTRTGAQPQHF
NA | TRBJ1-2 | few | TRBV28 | TGTGCCAGCAGTTTGGCCTATGGCTACACCTTC | CASSLAYGYTF
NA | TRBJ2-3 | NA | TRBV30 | TGTGCCGCCTCCTGGCGGGGGCCTTCCACAGATACGCAGTATTTT | CAASWRGPSTDTQYF
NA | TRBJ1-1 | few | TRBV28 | TGTGCCAGCACCACCTACACTGAAGCTTTCTTT | CASTTYTEAFF